This TCR beta chain was profiled in a study of T cell responses to AZD1222 COVID-19 vaccine. As for the study in general: Pooling of second doses given at about 4 or about 12 weeks was done. Study-wide results and limits: Regions 160-218 and 743-854 held dominance among vaccine-associated CD4 TCRs, which spanned spike. Among AZD1222 vaccinees, only five or six were seropositive at baseline.

Profiling relied on immunoSEQ multiplex PCR, and the TCRdb table lists in-frame clones only, not all of them. In the table there are 100,000 to 120,000 clones, approximately 88% of which are singletons. The V end was cut by 10 bases, the J end by 8 bases, with 11 bases between. CDR3 size: 10 residues. As for this clone: No antigen is known for it.

This clonotype originated in an adult in good health. The V and J genes are TRBV12-3 or TRBV12-4 and TRBJ1-2; D is undetermined. Specimen: peripheral blood, collected on day 0 of AZD1222 vaccination. CDR3 DNA sequence: TGTGCCACCCTAATGAAAGGCTACACCTTC. It encodes CATLMKGYTF.